These 22 T cell receptor beta chains came from one sample sequenced in a study of blood T cell repertoires in COVID-19. The protocol was immunoSEQ multiplex PCR, while the TCRdb copy is restricted to in-frame clones and leaves out a portion. The table lists about 70,000 clones, more than 75% of them singletons. The specimen sequenced was peripheral blood. All receptors derive from a human donor in a cohort sampled during active COVID-19.

The CDR3 spells CASSSAGLGYTF. CDR3 nucleotides: TGTGCCAGCAGCTCGGCAGGGCTGGGCTACACCTTC. This chain joins TRBV27 and TRBJ1-2, with D maybe TRBD1 (5 bases). Germline CDR1 is MNHEY and CDR2 is SMNVEV (reference sequence). With 6 bases removed from V and 8 bases from J, the gap between germline ends came to 13 bases. CDR3 length equals 12 residues.

The V and J genes are TRBV6-5 and TRBJ2-7; 9 nucleotides match TRBD1. Germline loops: CDR1 MNHEY, CDR2 SVGAGI. After removal of 7 bases from V and 1 base from J, the junction contained 5 bases not matched to a gene. The CDR3 is made up of 14 amino acids. The CDR3 DNA follows: TGTGCCAGCAAGGACAGGGGTGGTTCCTACGAGCAGTACTTC. Encoded protein: CASKDRGGSYEQYF.

This chain links TRBV2 with TRBJ2-5; 11 positions match TRBD2. CDR1 SNHLY and CDR2 FYNNEI come from the germline V gene. The CDR3 totals 15 residues. With 6 bases clipped from V and 5 bases from J, the junction kept 8 bases outside the gene matches. The CDR3 DNA is TGTGCCAGCAGCGCGGGACTAGCGGAGGAGGAGACCCAGTACTTC. As protein: CASSAGLAEEETQYF.

The chain has TRBV19 and TRBJ1-2; the match to TRBD1 covers 7 bases. The junction had 8 bases not matched to a gene; V was cut back by 6 bases and J by 7 bases. The CDR3 has 13 amino acids. Germline V CDR1 and CDR2: LNHDA, SQIVND (reference sequence). CDR3 bases: TGTGCCAGTAGCCCAGGGGGATTTGCTGGCTACACCTTC. Amino acids: CASSPGGFAGYTF.

The sample holds one count of this clone. This chain connects TRBV5-4 to TRBJ2-2, with 9 bases that match TRBD2. The length of the CDR3 is 18 residues. V trimming: 3 bases; J trimming: 3 bases; junction bases outside the gene matches: 12. Germline V CDR1 and CDR2: SGHNT, YYREEE (reference sequence). The CDR3 region has the DNA TGTGCCAGCAGCTCCGGGACTAGCAGTCGTCTTTACACCGGGGAGCTGTTTTTT. Amino acid sequence: CASSSGTSSRLYTGELFF. Based on the CDR3 plus reference TRBV5-4 and TRBJ2-2, the full variable domain is ETGVTQSPTHLIKTRGQQVTLRCSSQSGHNTVSWYQQALGQGPQFIFQYYREEENGRGNFPPRFSGLQFPNYSSELNVNALELDDSALYLCASSSGTSSRLYTGELFFGEGSRLTVL.

The CDR3 sequence: CASSRGLNEKLFF. The CDR3 nucleotides read TGTGCCAGCAGTAGGGGCCTTAATGAAAAACTGTTTTTT. This chain joins TRBV2 and TRBJ1-4; D is possibly TRBD1 (5 bases). Germline V gene lookup returns CDR1 SNHLY and CDR2 FYNNEI. The CDR3 is 13 amino acids. The germline V and J ends were trimmed by 5 bases and 4 bases, with 8 bases remaining between them.

This chain uses TRBV19 with TRBJ2-5; a possible D gene is TRBD1 (5 bases). Trimming removed 3 bases at V and 2 bases at J, with 10 bases between. The CDR3 totals 14 residues. Germline V gene data show CDR1 as LNHDA and CDR2 as SQIVND (reference sequence). DNA of the CDR3: TGTGCCAGTAGTATGTCCAGGGTTCAAGAGACCCAGTACTTC. Its protein is CASSMSRVQETQYF.

This sequence joins TRBV6-5 and TRBJ1-6, with 7 bases fitting TRBD1. The CDR3 is made up of 15 amino acids. In germline, CDR1 is MNHEY, CDR2 SVGAGI. With 5 bases clipped from V and 5 bases from J, the junction kept 6 bases outside the gene matches. The CDR3 region is CASSPYRGNNSPLHF. The DNA of the CDR3 is TGTGCCAGCAGTCCCTACAGGGGAAATAATTCACCCCTCCACTTT.

The V gene is TRBV5-4, the J gene TRBJ2-4; 9 bases fit TRBD1. The junction had 16 bases not matched to a gene; V was cut back by 4 bases and J by 8 bases. CDR3 length equals 17 residues. Germline CDR1 reads SGHNT; CDR2 reads YYREEE (reference sequence). The CDR3, as DNA: TGTGCCAGCAGCGTTAACACCCCCGGGACAGGGTTGGACATTCAGTACTTC. Protein sequence: CASSVNTPGTGLDIQYF. Variable domain in full (rest from reference TRBV5-4 and TRBJ2-4): ETGVTQSPTHLIKTRGQQVTLRCSSQSGHNTVSWYQQALGQGPQFIFQYYREEENGRGNFPPRFSGLQFPNYSSELNVNALELDDSALYLCASSVNTPGTGLDIQYFGAGTRLSVL.

The chain is built from TRBV6-5 and TRBJ2-1; TRBD1 matches 7 bases. Per the germline V gene, CDR1 is MNHEY and CDR2 is SVGAGI. V lost 5 bases to trimming and J lost 8 bases; unmatched junction nucleotides: 9. The CDR3 runs 14 residues. The CDR3 is CASSSDRVIYEQFF. CDR3 sequence (DNA): TGTGCCAGCAGTAGTGACAGGGTAATCTATGAGCAGTTCTTC.

The chain combines TRBV28 with TRBJ2-2, with D unclear. The CDR3 contains 15 residues. Trimming pared 1 base from V and 4 bases from J, leaving 10 bases between. From germline, CDR1 is MDHEN and CDR2 SYDVKM. The CDR3 protein is CASSLSSRGTGELFF. The CDR3 coding sequence is TGTGCCAGCAGTTTATCGTCGCGCGGCACCGGGGAGCTGTTTTTT.

The chain joins TRBV3-1 (or the pseudogene TRBV3-2) to TRBJ2-7, with D perhaps matching TRBD2 (6 bases). CDR3 size: 14 residues. Germline V CDR1 and CDR2: LGHDT, YNNKEL (reference sequence). The V gene lost 1 base and the J gene lost 2 bases, with 9 bases spanning the gap. Here the CDR3 reads CASSQGRETYEQYF. CDR3 in DNA: TGTGCCAGCAGCCAAGGACGGGAGACCTACGAGCAGTACTTC.

This clone has more than one count but fewer than ten. The chain links TRBV4-1 to TRBJ2-7, with 7 bases lining up with TRBD1. The junction had 6 bases not matched to a gene; V was cut back by 0 bases and J by 4 bases. From germline, CDR1 is MGHRA and CDR2 YSYEKL. The length of the CDR3 is 15 residues. The CDR3 sequence is CASSQEVARGYEQYF. The CDR3 DNA reads as TGCGCCAGCAGCCAAGAAGTGGCCAGGGGGTACGAGCAGTACTTC.

The chain combines TRBV4-1 with TRBJ1-2, with D possibly matching TRBD1 (6 bases). CDR3 length: 14 amino acids. Between the trimmed V and J ends, which lost 2 bases and 2 bases, there was a span of 9 bases. Germline V gene data show CDR1 as MGHRA and CDR2 as YSYEKL. As DNA, the CDR3 is TGCGCCAGCAGCCAACCTGGACAGAACTATGGCTACACCTTC. Translating gives CASSQPGQNYGYTF.

At least ten counts were recorded for this clone. The chain uses TRBV10-2 and TRBJ1-1; tentatively, D is TRBD1 (5 bases). Per germline, CDR1 WSHSY and CDR2 SAAADI. V was pared by 5 bases and J by 7 bases, with 14 bases between. The CDR3 consists of 13 residues. The CDR3 region is CASSTAEGLEAFF. The CDR3 DNA sequence: TGCGCCAGCAGTACCGCGGAGGGGCTTGAAGCTTTCTTT.

This chain links TRBV19 with TRBJ1-2; D is ambiguous. Germline lookup yields CDR1 LNHDA and CDR2 SQIVND (reference sequence). This CDR3 region has 10 residues. With 11 bases removed from V and 5 bases from J, the gap between germline ends came to 9 bases. DNA of the CDR3: TGTGCCGTTGGCCAGTATGGCTACACCTTC. Protein sequence: CAVGQYGYTF.

The chain joins TRBV15 to TRBJ1-5, with a weak D call TRBD1 (5 bases). The CDR3 consists of 15 residues. From germline, CDR1 is LNHNV and CDR2 YYDKDF (reference sequence). V lost 0 bases and J 5 bases, leaving 11 bases between the germline ends. The CDR3 loop reads CATSRDWGGDQPQHF. The CDR3 DNA sequence: TGTGCCACCAGCAGAGATTGGGGGGGGGATCAGCCCCAGCATTTT.

The chain is built from TRBV2 and TRBJ2-1; D is perhaps TRBD2 (5 bases). Germline V gene lookup returns CDR1 SNHLY and CDR2 FYNNEI. V was pared by 5 bases and J by 5 bases, with 10 bases between. The CDR3 has 13 residues. The chain's CDR3 is CASSRGLNNEQFF. The CDR3 DNA reads TGTGCCAGCAGTCGAGGGCTTAACAATGAGCAGTTCTTC.

This rearrangement joins TRBV7-2 to TRBJ1-5; 8 bases align to TRBD1. The germline V gene has CDR1 SGHTA and CDR2 FQGNSA. The CDR3 has 15 residues. The trim removed 4 bases at V and 4 bases at J, leaving 6 bases unmatched. Written as DNA, the CDR3 is TGTGCCAGCAGCTCAGGACAGGGTATGAATCAGCCCCAGCATTTT. Protein sequence: CASSSGQGMNQPQHF.

The V call is TRBV6-5, the J call TRBJ2-6; no reliable D call. CDR1 and CDR2 from the germline V gene are MNHEY and SVGAGI. The CDR3 runs 14 residues. V lost 0 bases and J lost 4, with 4 bases in between. Here the CDR3 reads CASSYSSGANVLTF. CDR3 nucleotides: TGTGCCAGCAGTTACTCAAGCGGGGCCAACGTCCTGACTTTC.

CDR3 loop: CASSQDPSGGLRDTQYF. In nucleotides, the CDR3 is TGTGCCAGCAGCCAAGATCCTAGCGGGGGGCTGAGAGATACGCAGTATTTT. The chain employs TRBV4-2 and TRBJ2-3, with TRBD2 matching 11 bases. The CDR3 covers 17 residues. The germline V gene encodes CDR1 LGHNA and CDR2 YNFKEQ. V lost 0 bases, J lost 5 bases, and 7 bases stayed unmatched.

This sequence joins TRBV30 and TRBJ2-5; TRBD1 matches at 8 bases. This CDR3 comprises 13 residues. From germline, CDR1 is GTSNPN and CDR2 SVGIG (reference sequence). J gave up 9 bases and V 5 bases, and 11 bases lay outside the gene matches. DNA for the CDR3: TGTGCCTGGGGGACAGGCGACGGAATGGCCCAGTACTTC. Residues: CAWGTGDGMAQYF.